This TCR beta chain was profiled in a study of post-analysis software for immune sequencing data. Unique molecular identifiers were built into the TCR beta cDNA libraries. TCRdb independently ran MiXCR on the PCR reads; one entry per CDR3 protein. The sample yields a few hundred thousand distinct CDR3 sequences, roughly 35% seen once. In this sample, this clonotype turned up a few times. Its antigen is undetermined. Whole-study results and caveats: Strong co-clustering by F measure linked samples that shared a preparation batch.

Sequenced: blood. The sequence derives from a girl aged 5 to 17 with multiple sclerosis.

In DNA, the CDR3 is TGCAGTGCTAGTACAGGGACTACAGATACGCAGTATTTT. Translating it yields CSASTGTTDTQYF. The chain is built from TRBV20-1 and TRBJ2-3; possibly TRBD1 or TRBD2 for D (6 bases each). The V end was cut by 3 bases, the J end by 3 bases, with 10 bases between. The CDR3 totals 13 residues. Germline V gives CDR1 DFQATT, CDR2 SNEGSKA (reference sequence).